This passage covers 16 T cell receptor beta chains from one sample sequenced in a study of read filtering for tumor transcriptome and immune sequencing. Molecular barcoded adaptors covering alpha/delta and beta/gamma chains were used on 400 to 450 ng RNA. TCRdb re-called the reads with MiXCR, one entry per CDR3 protein. This table holds about 48,000 distinct CDR3 sequences, roughly a fifth found once. The material sequenced was a population of CD138-negative cells sorted from bone marrow. The receptors originated from a donor at least 40 years old with multiple myeloma.

On this clonotype: An end of the junction does not agree with germline; a read error may underlie this. The chain has TRBV29-1 and TRBJ2-1; D is possibly TRBD2 (5 bases). From germline, CDR1 is SQVTM and CDR2 ANQGSEA. The length of the CDR3 is 13 residues. CDR3 residues: CSVARTPKNEPFF. As DNA, the CDR3 is TGCAGCGTTGCTAGGACTCCTAAGAACGAGCCGTTCTTC.

Notes on this clonotype: This clone may be a read error of a much larger clone one base away. The V and J genes are TRBV12-3 or TRBV12-4 and TRBJ1-1, with 10 bases that match TRBD1. J was trimmed by 4 bases and V by 5 bases; bases with no gene match: 4. The CDR3 spans 14 residues. The DNA for the CDR3 is TGTGCCAGCAGTCTTCGGACAGGGGGCACTGAAGCTTTCTTT. Encoded protein: CASSLRTGGTEAFF.

On this clonotype: A much larger clone sits a single nucleotide away, making a read error possible. The J gene is TRBJ1-1, the V gene TRBV4-1; TRBD1 agrees at 7 bases. Germline-derived CDR1 and CDR2 are MGHRA and YSYEKL. The CDR3 has 16 residues. The CDR3 DNA sequence: TGCGCCAGCAGCCAACTTCTGGGACAGATGAAGACTGAAGCTTTCTTT. This encodes CASSQLLGQMKTEAFF.

This clonotype was seen many times. The J gene is TRBJ1-1, the V gene TRBV29-1; D is undetermined. V was clipped by 6 bases and J by 4 bases, with 18 bases between them. CDR1 and CDR2 from the germline V gene are SQVTM and ANQGSEA. This CDR3 has 14 residues. The CDR3 DNA follows: TGCAGCGTGGGAGGACGTCGAGAGGGCACTGAAGCTTTCTTT. As protein: CSVGGRREGTEAFF.

This clonotype was recorded a few times. A read error may produce the germline difference seen at one junction end. The chain joins TRBV4-1 to TRBJ2-1, with D possibly matching TRBD2 (6 bases). Germline CDR1 and CDR2: MGHRA and YSYEKL. The CDR3 is 16 residues long. This CDR3 reads CACSQDPGSSYNEQFF. CDR3 nucleotide sequence: TGCGCCTGCAGCCAAGATCCCGGGAGTTCCTACAATGAGCAGTTCTTC.

This clonotype was seen only a few times. The chain joins TRBV12-3 or TRBV12-4 to TRBJ1-2, with TRBD1 matching over 7 bases. The CDR3 contains 17 residues. Germline trimming cut 5 bases from V and 1 base from J; bases unmatched to any gene: 13. The CDR3 DNA sequence: TGTGCCAGCAGTGGGACAGACAAAGCCAATCATAACTATGGCTACACCTTC. Protein: CASSGTDKANHNYGYTF.

A remark on this clonotype: Since a much larger clone is just one base distant, this may be a read error. Here the CDR3 reads CASIQLGLALNSDTQYF. CDR3 bases: TGTGCCAGCATCCAACTCGGACTAGCGCTAAACTCAGATACGCAGTATTTT. This rearrangement joins TRBV4-2 to TRBJ2-3, with TRBD2 matching 9 bases. This CDR3 contains 17 residues. Germline assignment: CDR1 LGHNA and CDR2 YNFKEQ.

This clonotype was counted many times. The V call is TRBV5-1, the J call TRBJ2-7; D remains unclear. Germline CDR1 is SGHRS and CDR2 is YFSETQ. CDR3 size: 14 residues. V was trimmed by 4 bases and J by 7 bases, leaving 18 bases between them. Written as DNA, the CDR3 is TGCGCCAGCAGCCAATCCTCCACGAATAGTGAGCAGTACTTC. Translating gives CASSQSSTNSEQYF.

In this sample, this clonotype turned up a few times. CDR3 DNA: TGCGCCAGCAGCCAAGCGGGGACTAGCGGGAGATCTGATGAGCAGTTCTTC. It yields the protein CASSQAGTSGRSDEQFF. The genes are TRBV4-1 and TRBJ2-1; TRBD2 matches 14 bases. Germline-derived CDR1 and CDR2 are MGHRA and YSYEKL. The junction had 7 bases not matched to a gene; V was cut back by 1 base and J by 8 bases. The CDR3 has 17 residues.

This clonotype appeared many times. The chain carries TRBV23-1 and TRBJ2-1; D may be TRBD2 (5 bases). TRBV23-1 is recorded as an ORF, its role being uncertain. Deletions cut 0 bases from V and 10 bases from J, with 19 bases between. The CDR3 loop spans 16 amino acids. The CDR3 loop is CASSQSASRVIREQFF. CDR3 nucleotide sequence: TGCGCCAGCAGTCAATCGGCTAGCCGAGTAATTCGGGAGCAGTTCTTC.

This clonotype occurred many times. The chain uses TRBV7-9 and TRBJ2-1; TRBD1 aligns across 8 bases. Unmatched junction bases numbered 7, after V lost 5 bases and J lost 7 bases. The CDR3 has 14 residues. CDR1 is SEHNR and CDR2 is FQNEAQ in the germline V gene (reference sequence). CDR3: CASSLTGDLNEQFF. CDR3 in DNA: TGTGCCAGCAGCCTGACAGGGGACTTGAATGAGCAGTTCTTC.

This clonotype was observed at least ten times. An end of the junction does not agree with germline; a read error may underlie this. V is TRBV7-7 and J is TRBJ2-5, with D unclear. The CDR3 loop spans 13 amino acids. CDR1 SSHAT and CDR2 FNYEAQ come from the germline V gene (reference sequence). CDR3 region: CASSSNPQETQYF. The CDR3 bases are TGTGCTAGCAGCTCAAACCCACAAGAGACCCAGTACTTC.

This clonotype was detected many times. The chain combines TRBV7-8 with TRBJ2-5; D unclear. The CDR3 is 12 residues long. V dropped 2 bases and J dropped 5 bases, with 6 bases sitting between them. Germline V gene sequence: CDR1 SGHVS, CDR2 FQNEAQ. Here the CDR3 DNA reads TGTGCCAGCAGCTTACTCCGGGAGACCCAGTACTTC. This gives the protein CASSLLRETQYF. Based on the CDR3 plus reference TRBV7-8 and TRBJ2-5, the full variable domain is GAGVSQSPRYKVAKRGQDVALRCDPISGHVSLFWYQQALGQGPEFLTYFQNEAQLDKSGLPSDRFFAERPEGSVSTLKIQRTQQEDSAVYLCASSLLRETQYFGPGTRLLVL.

This clonotype was detected many times. This chain uses TRBV14 with TRBJ2-1; D not certain. Germline V gene data show CDR1 as SGHDN and CDR2 as FVKESK. V lost 2 bases and J 12 bases, leaving 8 bases between the germline ends. The CDR3 is 11 amino acids. The chain's CDR3 is CASSQSVVQFF. DNA for the CDR3: TGTGCCAGCAGCCAAAGCGTCGTGCAGTTCTTC.

This clonotype showed up many times. V usage is TRBV20-1 and J usage is TRBJ1-5; 7 positions agree with TRBD1. This CDR3 is built from 17 residues. The germline CDR1 and CDR2 sequences are DFQATT and SNEGSKA (reference sequence). After removal of 4 bases from V and 2 bases from J, the junction contained 14 bases not matched to a gene. The CDR3, as DNA: TGCAGTGCTACACCTCCTATCCGGGACAGCGGCAATCAGCCCCAGCATTTT. Translated: CSATPPIRDSGNQPQHF.

Details on this clonotype: A much larger clone differs from this one at a single base, so this may be a read error. CDR3 region: CASSLETGNQPQHF. The DNA of the CDR3 is TGTGCCAGCAGCTTAGAAACTGGGAATCAGCCCCAGCATTTT. The chain has TRBV7-8 and TRBJ1-5; D ambiguous. The germline V gene has CDR1 SGHVS and CDR2 FQNEAQ. V gave up 1 base and J gave up 4 bases, with 8 bases separating them. CDR3 length: 14 amino acids.